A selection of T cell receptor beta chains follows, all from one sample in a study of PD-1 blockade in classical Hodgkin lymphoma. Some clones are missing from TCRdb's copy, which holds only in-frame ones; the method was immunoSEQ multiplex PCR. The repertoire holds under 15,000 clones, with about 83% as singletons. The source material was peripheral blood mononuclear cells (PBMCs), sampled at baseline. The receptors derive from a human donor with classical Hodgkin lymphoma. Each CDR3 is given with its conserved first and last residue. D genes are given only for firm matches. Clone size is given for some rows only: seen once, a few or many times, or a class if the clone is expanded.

cdr3_aa: CASSYPGTGSNEQFF
cdr3_nt: TGTGCCAGCAGCTACCCCGGGACAGGGAGTAACGAGCAGTTCTTC
j_call: TRBJ2-1
clone_size: -
v_call: TRBV11-3
d_call: TRBD1

cdr3_aa: CASTAGGYQAFF
cdr3_nt: TGTGCCAGTACCGCAGGGGGCTATCAAGCTTTCTTT
j_call: TRBJ1-1
clone_size: -
v_call: TRBV19
d_call: TRBD1

cdr3_aa: CASSLAGTRPSQFF
cdr3_nt: TGTGCCAGTAGTCTCGCCGGGACTAGGCCCTCCCAGTTCTTC
j_call: TRBJ2-1
clone_size: -
v_call: TRBV19
d_call: TRBD2

cdr3_aa: CASSVSGGTQYF
cdr3_nt: TGTGCCAGCAGCGTTAGCGGGGGGACCCAGTACTTC
j_call: TRBJ2-5
clone_size: -
v_call: TRBV7-6
d_call: TRBD2

cdr3_aa: CASSILGPGSNTGELFF
cdr3_nt: TGTGCCAGTAGTATCCTGGGTCCGGGCTCGAACACCGGGGAGCTGTTTTTT
j_call: TRBJ2-2
clone_size: -
v_call: TRBV19
d_call: -

cdr3_aa: CASSLAVGGGTEAFF
cdr3_nt: TGTGCCAGCAGCTTAGCCGTTGGGGGGGGCACTGAAGCTTTCTTT
j_call: TRBJ1-1
clone_size: once
v_call: TRBV7-2
d_call: -

cdr3_aa: CASIRAGGEHEQFF
cdr3_nt: TGTGCCAGCATTAGAGCGGGAGGTGAGCATGAGCAGTTCTTC
j_call: TRBJ2-1
clone_size: -
v_call: TRBV28
d_call: TRBD2

cdr3_aa: CASSLVGSTNEKLFF
cdr3_nt: TGTGCCAGCAGCTTGGTCGGTTCGACTAATGAAAAACTGTTTTTT
j_call: TRBJ1-4
clone_size: -
v_call: TRBV5-4
d_call: -

cdr3_aa: CASSSPASASGLLYEQYF
cdr3_nt: TGTGCCAGCAGCTCACCCGCTTCGGCTAGCGGGTTATTGTACGAGCAGTACTTC
j_call: TRBJ2-7
clone_size: few
v_call: TRBV7-8
d_call: TRBD2

cdr3_aa: CASRPGRSNYGYTF
cdr3_nt: TGTGCCAGCCGCCCCGGCAGGAGTAACTATGGCTACACCTTC
j_call: TRBJ1-2
clone_size: few
v_call: TRBV18
d_call: -

cdr3_aa: CSVGQVNQPQHF
cdr3_nt: TGCAGCGTGGGACAGGTTAATCAGCCCCAGCATTTT
j_call: TRBJ1-5
clone_size: few
v_call: TRBV29-1
d_call: TRBD1

cdr3_aa: CASSLSRVPGETQYF
cdr3_nt: TGTGCCAGCAGCTTATCGCGAGTCCCCGGGGAGACCCAGTACTTC
j_call: TRBJ2-5
clone_size: -
v_call: TRBV7-9
d_call: -

cdr3_aa: CASSLGMLGTGNTEAFF
cdr3_nt: TGTGCCAGCAGCTTAGGAATGTTAGGGACAGGGAACACTGAAGCTTTCTTT
j_call: TRBJ1-1
clone_size: -
v_call: TRBV7-2
d_call: TRBD1

cdr3_aa: CASSLGQGVEKLFF
cdr3_nt: TGTGCCAGCAGCTTGGGACAGGGGGTTGAAAAACTGTTTTTT
j_call: TRBJ1-4
clone_size: -
v_call: TRBV9
d_call: TRBD1

cdr3_aa: CASSHWPNEQFF
cdr3_nt: TGTGCCAGCAGTCATTGGCCCAATGAGCAGTTCTTC
j_call: TRBJ2-1
clone_size: -
v_call: TRBV27
d_call: -

cdr3_aa: CASSQGRRESGANVLTF
cdr3_nt: TGTGCCAGCAGCCAAGGTCGCAGGGAGTCTGGGGCCAACGTCCTGACTTTC
j_call: TRBJ2-6
clone_size: -
v_call: TRBV14
d_call: -

cdr3_aa: CASHRTGNQPQHF
cdr3_nt: TGTGCCAGCCACCGGACAGGCAATCAGCCCCAGCATTTT
j_call: TRBJ1-5
clone_size: medium-sized
v_call: TRBV2
d_call: -

cdr3_aa: CASSQDLRRLNQPQHF
cdr3_nt: TGTGCCAGCAGCCAAGATTTGAGGAGGCTCAATCAGCCCCAGCATTTT
j_call: TRBJ1-5
clone_size: -
v_call: TRBV4-2
d_call: -

cdr3_aa: CASSEWGNNQPQHF
cdr3_nt: TGTGCCAGCAGTGAATGGGGCAACAATCAGCCCCAGCATTTT
j_call: TRBJ1-5
clone_size: -
v_call: TRBV25-1
d_call: -

cdr3_aa: CASSQERTDTQYF
cdr3_nt: TGCGCCAGCAGCCAAGAAAGAACAGATACGCAGTATTTT
j_call: TRBJ2-3
clone_size: -
v_call: TRBV4-3
d_call: -

cdr3_aa: CASSWRQGVWETQYF
cdr3_nt: TGTGCCAGCAGCTGGAGACAGGGGGTTTGGGAGACCCAGTACTTC
j_call: TRBJ2-5
clone_size: few
v_call: TRBV7-9
d_call: TRBD1

cdr3_aa: CASSLWGSSYNEQFF
cdr3_nt: TGCGCCAGCAGCCTCTGGGGGAGCTCCTACAATGAGCAGTTCTTC
j_call: TRBJ2-1
clone_size: -
v_call: TRBV4-1
d_call: -